These 4 T cell receptor beta chains were sequenced from one sample in a study of T-cell reconstitution after alpha-beta-depleted transplantation in children. Unique molecular identifiers tagged the TCRbeta library. MiXCR, applied by TCRdb to the PCR reads, yields one record per CDR3 protein. This table holds some 500,000 distinct CDR3 sequences, 18% found once. Sequenced material: PBMCs from the stem cell graft donor, taken from the stem cell graft. The receptors were sampled from a human donor who donated a stem cell graft to a child with acute lymphoblastic leukemia.

The chain uses TRBV4-1 and TRBJ2-3, with 9 positions matching TRBD2. CDR3 length: 19 residues. After removal of 1 base from V and 0 bases from J, the junction contained 11 bases not matched to a gene. Germline V gene lookup returns CDR1 MGHRA and CDR2 YSYEKL. CDR3 nucleotide sequence: TGCGCCAGCAGCCAAGCCCGGCTAGCGGGGCTACATAGCACAGATACGCAGTATTTT. Its protein product is CASSQARLAGLHSTDTQYF.

The chain is built from TRBV4-1 and TRBJ2-1; a weak D match, TRBD2 (5 bases). In germline, CDR1 is MGHRA, CDR2 YSYEKL. The CDR3 runs 15 residues. V lost 6 bases and J lost 5, with 17 bases in between. CDR3 residues: CASSLRDPVDNEQFF. The DNA of the CDR3 is TGCGCCAGCAGTCTTCGGGATCCCGTCGACAATGAGCAGTTCTTC.

V and J are TRBV10-3 and TRBJ2-1; D is possibly TRBD1 or TRBD2 (5 bases each). This CDR3 is 12 amino acids long. The ends were cut back, 5 bases at V and 10 bases at J, with 12 bases in the middle. Germline CDR1 ENHRY, CDR2 SYGVKD. CDR3 protein: CAISRGTPEQFF. Here the CDR3 DNA reads TGTGCCATCAGTCGAGGGACGCCAGAGCAGTTCTTC.

The rearrangement uses TRBV20-1 and TRBJ2-3, with 11 bases that match TRBD2. The germline gives CDR1 DFQATT, CDR2 SNEGSKA (reference sequence). The CDR3 totals 15 residues. Trimming at V came to 3 bases and at J to 4 bases, leaving 6 bases not matched to a gene. The CDR3 here is CSASPSGRSPDTQYF. The CDR3 DNA follows: TGCAGTGCTAGCCCTAGCGGGAGGAGCCCAGATACGCAGTATTTT.